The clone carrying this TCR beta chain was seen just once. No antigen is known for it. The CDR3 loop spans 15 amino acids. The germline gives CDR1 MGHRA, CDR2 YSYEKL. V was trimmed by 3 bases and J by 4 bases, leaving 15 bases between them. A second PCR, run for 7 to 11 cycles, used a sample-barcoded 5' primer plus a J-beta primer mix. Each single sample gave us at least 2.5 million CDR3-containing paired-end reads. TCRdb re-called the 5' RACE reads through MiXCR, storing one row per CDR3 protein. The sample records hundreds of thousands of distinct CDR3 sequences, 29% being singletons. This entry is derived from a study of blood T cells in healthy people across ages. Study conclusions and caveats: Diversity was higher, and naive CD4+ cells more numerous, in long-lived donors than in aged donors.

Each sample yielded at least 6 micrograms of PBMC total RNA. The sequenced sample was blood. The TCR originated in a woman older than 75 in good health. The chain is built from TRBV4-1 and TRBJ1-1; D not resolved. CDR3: CASSHPAQSGTEAFF. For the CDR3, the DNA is TGCGCCAGCAGCCATCCTGCCCAGAGCGGCACTGAAGCTTTCTTT.